Detailed here is one TCR beta chain. Its antigen is currently not known. The input lacks base qualities; no much larger clone sits a single base away. The data originate from a study of T cells in Graves' hyperthyroidism and ophthalmopathy (dated 2019 in TCRdb). About the investigation overall: Peripheral blood samples were taken at the time of initial diagnosis, prior to any treatment. The 75 to 100 discovery patients were randomly divided into training and test sets at a 7:3 ratio. The paper describes TCR Vbeta CDR3 sequencing of some 130 peripheral blood samples, made up of some 40 ophthalmopathy patients, 70 to 80 hyperthyroidism patients and 17 progressor patients. TCR V-J signatures able to tell the groups apart were searched for in a discovery cohort of 95 to 100 patients, of whom over 40 had Graves' ophthalmopathy and roughly 59 had stable Graves' hyperthyroidism. Following sampling, methimazole starting at 30 mg daily was given to hyperthyroidism patients, and high-dose intravenous methylprednisolone was given to ophthalmopathy patients. Prospective prediction of ophthalmopathy was tested in an independent validation cohort of 18 to 20 hyperthyroidism patients and 17 patients who later progressed to ophthalmopathy. Thyroid tissue and blood T-cell repertoires from six Graves' hyperthyroidism patients were also compared in the study.

What the authors observed across the whole study: During validation, the model predicted progression to ophthalmopathy a median of approximately 7 months ahead of onset, with roughly 65% sensitivity and less than 85% specificity. Sample size was not statistically predetermined, and blinding of investigators to group allocation was not performed. In cross-validation, a model built on a 13 V-J signature told ophthalmopathy apart from stable hyperthyroidism with about 90% sensitivity and 81% to 82% specificity, and in testing the same model reached 80%/75%. Blood samples also contained most of the expanded thyroid clonotypes (frequency above 0.001), which suggests that blood repertoires may reflect thyroid immune responses.

In the ophthalmopathy patients, disease was moderately to severely active, with a Clinical Activity Score of 3 or more, a NOSPECS grade of 4 or more, and a duration of less than 3 months. Patients with uncontrolled infections, other autoimmune diseases, pregnancy or lactation were excluded. Clinical symptoms, serum thyroxine and TRAb, thyroid ultrasound, and orbital computed tomography formed the basis for the diagnoses. PBMCs were isolated from 10 ml of fresh peripheral blood by Ficoll-Paque density gradient centrifugation. Total RNA was extracted with Trizol reagent, and quality was checked on an Agilent 2100 Bioanalyzer. Reading from cysteine to phenylalanine, the CDR3 counts 14 amino acids. The sequence is cut down to CDR3 DNA, 42 bases in frame from base 1. The junction carries 6 bases between V and J, which are trimmed by 4 bases and 0 bases respectively. The germline V gene (reference sequence) provides CDR1 LNHDA and CDR2 SQIVND.

Amplification of TCR beta CDR3 regions was carried out from RNA transcripts. The TCR CDR3 was subjected to a first round of RT-PCR using the HTBI primer set and the Qiagen OneStep RT-PCR kit. The libraries were constructed in a second round of multiplex PCR and then size-selected and purified. Libraries were sequenced paired-end with 100 bp reads on an Illumina HiSeq2000. The authors processed their data as follows. SOAPnuke was used to process the raw data, throwing out any read that contained adapters or uncalled bases, had a mean Phred below 15, or lacked an exact constant-primer or identifier match. High-quality paired reads were merged using COPE v1.2.5, and each unique nucleotide sequence was defined as a clonotype. MiTCR v1.1 was used to align the clonotypes against IMGT TRBV, TRBD and TRBJ reference segments. The analysis included only V-J combinations with a frequency above 0.0001, which together covered over 98% of the repertoires. The TCS score was defined as F50 (clonal expansion) divided by E x V (chaos), with BLOSUM62-based TCRdist calculated between CDR3 peptides within each V-J. Welch's t-statistics and random forest reduced 514 V-J features to roughly 13, which were used in a naive Bayes classifier (R e1071). The public reads were reanalyzed by TCRdb: fastp trimming at Q25, MiXCR alignment, in-frame beta chains only. Every CDR3 protein is listed once, alongside the most common genes and DNA of its rows. TCRdb, not the original authors, processed these V and J calls. Present in this sample are roughly 530,000 distinct CDR3 sequences, 17% of which were seen just once. In total, the top ten clones hold 17% of the sample.

The sequenced material came from blood. The TCR comes from a woman between 18 and 29 years old with Graves' ophthalmopathy. The chain employs TRBV19 and TRBJ2-2, with TRBD1 perhaps the D gene, on 5 matching bases. The nucleotide sequence reads TGTGCCAGTAGTACGACAGCGAACACCGGGGAGCTGTTTTTT. This translates into CASSTTANTGELFF.